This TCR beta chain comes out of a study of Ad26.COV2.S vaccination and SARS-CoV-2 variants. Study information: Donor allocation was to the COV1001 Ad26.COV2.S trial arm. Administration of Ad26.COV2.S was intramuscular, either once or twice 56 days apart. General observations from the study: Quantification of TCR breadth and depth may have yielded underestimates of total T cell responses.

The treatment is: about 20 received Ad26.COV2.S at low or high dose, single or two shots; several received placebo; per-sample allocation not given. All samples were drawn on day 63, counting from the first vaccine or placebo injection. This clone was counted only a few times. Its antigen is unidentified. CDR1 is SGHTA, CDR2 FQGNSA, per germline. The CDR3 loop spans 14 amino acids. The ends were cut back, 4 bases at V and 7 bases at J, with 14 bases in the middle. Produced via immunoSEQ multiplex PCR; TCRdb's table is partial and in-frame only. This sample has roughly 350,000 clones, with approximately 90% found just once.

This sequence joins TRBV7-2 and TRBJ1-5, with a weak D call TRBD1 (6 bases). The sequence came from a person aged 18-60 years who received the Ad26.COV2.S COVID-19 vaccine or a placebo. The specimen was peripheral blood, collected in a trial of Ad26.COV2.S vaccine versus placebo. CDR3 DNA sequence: TGTGCCAGCAGCTCAAACGGGGGCCAACAGCCCCAGCATTTT. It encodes CASSSNGGQQPQHF.